The 6 T cell receptor beta chains below all came from one sample that was sequenced in a study of Graves' ophthalmopathy and Graves' hyperthyroidism. Amplification of TCR beta CDR3 regions used RNA transcripts. An initial RT-PCR round employing HTBI primers preceded a second-round multiplex PCR. TCRdb itself ran the multiplex PCR reads through MiXCR, one entry per CDR3 protein. The profile shows about 620,000 distinct CDR3 sequences, approximately 21% of them singletons. The specimen was peripheral blood. The source is a woman aged 18-30 years with stable Graves' hyperthyroidism. Some clones in this sample may be carry-over from other donors' samples.

This clonotype was seen ten or more times. The rearrangement joins TRBV10-3 to TRBJ2-7; weak D call: TRBD2 (5 bases). The germline V and J ends were trimmed by 11 bases and 6 bases, with 20 bases remaining between them. This CDR3 contains 13 residues. The germline gives CDR1 ENHRY, CDR2 SYGVKD. CDR3: CAAFDDVRGEQYF. For the CDR3, the DNA is TGTGCCGCCTTTGATGACGTCCGGGGCGAGCAGTACTTC.

This clonotype was recorded many times. The DNA for the CDR3 is TGTGCCATCAGTGGGGGACAGCTTAACACTGAAGCTTTCTTT. Translation gives CAISGGQLNTEAFF. The chain employs TRBV10-3 and TRBJ1-1; 7 positions agree with TRBD1. This CDR3 spans 14 amino acids. The junction had 4 bases not matched to a gene; V was cut back by 4 bases and J by 2 bases. The germline V gene encodes CDR1 ENHRY and CDR2 SYGVKD.

The rearrangement links TRBV4-1 to TRBJ1-1, with 12 bases fitting TRBD1. Unmatched junction bases numbered 4, after V lost 0 bases and J lost 2 bases. The CDR3 runs 17 residues. Per the germline V gene, CDR1 is MGHRA and CDR2 is YSYEKL. The CDR3 spells CASSQDRDRGHNTEAFF. The CDR3 DNA is TGCGCCAGCAGCCAAGACCGGGACAGGGGGCATAACACTGAAGCTTTCTTT.

The count of this clonotype is one. J is TRBJ1-3 and V is TRBV4-1; D is undetermined. Germline V CDR1 and CDR2: MGHRA, YSYEKL. With 1 base removed from V and 0 bases from J, the gap between germline ends came to 13 bases. The CDR3 is 17 residues long. CDR3 sequence: CASSQGPPGFSGNTIYF. The CDR3, as DNA: TGCGCCAGCAGCCAAGGACCTCCGGGATTCTCTGGAAACACCATATATTTT.

The rearrangement uses TRBV20-1 and TRBJ1-1, with D possibly matching TRBD1 (5 bases). The germline V gene has CDR1 DFQATT and CDR2 SNEGSKA (reference sequence). Trimming stripped 6 bases from V and 2 bases from J, with 13 bases between. The CDR3 totals 13 residues. CDR3 in amino acids: CSATPTVNTEAFF. For the CDR3, the DNA is TGCAGTGCGACTCCGACAGTTAACACTGAAGCTTTCTTT.

This clonotype has at least ten counts. The chain is built from TRBV11-2 and TRBJ2-7, with TRBD1 as a possible D gene (5 bases). Trimming took off 0 bases at V and 5 bases at J, with 11 bases between the two ends. CDR3 length: 14 residues. Germline CDR1 SGHAT, CDR2 FQNNGV. CDR3 DNA: TGTGCCAGCAGCTTAGATAGTTGGGGCCACGAGCAGTACTTC. Protein: CASSLDSWGHEQYF.